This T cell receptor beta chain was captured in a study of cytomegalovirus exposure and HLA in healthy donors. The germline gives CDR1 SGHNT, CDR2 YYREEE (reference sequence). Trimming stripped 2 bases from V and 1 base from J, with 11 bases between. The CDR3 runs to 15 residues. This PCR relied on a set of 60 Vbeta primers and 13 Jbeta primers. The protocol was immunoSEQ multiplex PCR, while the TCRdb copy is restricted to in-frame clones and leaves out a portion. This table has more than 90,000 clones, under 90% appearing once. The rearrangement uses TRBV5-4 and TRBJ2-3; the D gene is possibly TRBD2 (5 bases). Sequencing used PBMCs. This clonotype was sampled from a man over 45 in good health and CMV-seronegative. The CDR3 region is CASSFNVGGTDTQYF. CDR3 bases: TGTGCCAGCAGCTTTAACGTGGGAGGCACAGATACGCAGTATTTT.